Following are 13 T cell receptor beta chains from one sample sequenced in a study of cytomegalovirus exposure and HLA in healthy donors. The PCR ran on 60 Vbeta and 13 Jbeta primers. Sequencing was performed with immunoSEQ multiplex PCR; in TCRdb, only in-frame clones are kept and a portion is missing. Among about 59,000 clones listed, roughly 75% were seen once. Sample: PBMCs. Receptors were obtained from a man under 40 in good health and CMV-seropositive.

The chain carries TRBV28 and TRBJ1-1; a weak D match, TRBD1 (6 bases). V lost 6 bases to trimming and J lost 1 base, with 15 bases between them. The CDR3 covers 15 residues. Per germline, CDR1 MDHEN and CDR2 SYDVKM. CDR3 in amino acids: CASSKNRDANTEAFF. CDR3 DNA sequence: TGTGCCAGCAGCAAAAACAGGGATGCGAACACTGAAGCTTTCTTT.

The chain employs TRBV11-3 and TRBJ2-7; D is uncertain. Trimming pared 0 bases from V and 7 bases from J, leaving 13 bases between. Germline values: CDR1 SGHNT, CDR2 YENEEA. The CDR3 runs to 14 residues. The chain's CDR3 is CASSLDSAAREQYF. CDR3 nucleotide sequence: TGTGCCAGCAGCTTAGATTCGGCGGCTCGGGAGCAGTACTTC. Complete variable domain (other parts from reference TRBV11-3 and TRBJ2-7): EAGVVQSPRYKIIEKKQPVAFWCNPISGHNTLYWYLQNLGQGPELLIRYENEEAVDDSQLPKDRFSAERLKGVDSTLKIQPAELGDSAVYLCASSLDSAAREQYFGPGTRLTVT.

A few counts support this clone. An end of the junction differs from the germline gene, which may be a read error. V is TRBV28 and J is TRBJ1-1; D is possibly TRBD1 (5 bases). The germline V gene encodes CDR1 MDHEN and CDR2 SYDVKM. This CDR3 is built from 13 residues. The chain's CDR3 is CASSFGGVPIPHF. CDR3 bases: TGTGCCAGCAGTTTTGGAGGGGTTCCCATCCCCCATTTT.

The chain recombines TRBV5-6 with TRBJ1-1; D gene uncertain. This CDR3 contains 11 residues. CDR1 SGHDT and CDR2 YYEEEE come from the germline V gene. V lost 0 bases and J 11 bases, leaving 8 bases between the germline ends. The CDR3 is CASSLARVAFF. The CDR3 nucleotides read TGTGCCAGCAGCTTGGCAAGAGTCGCTTTCTTT.

This chain links TRBV27 with TRBJ2-7; weak D call: TRBD2 (5 bases). Per germline, CDR1 MNHEY and CDR2 SMNVEV (reference sequence). Deletions cut 8 bases from V and 7 bases from J, with 24 bases between. There are 15 residues in the CDR3. DNA of the CDR3: TGTGCCAGCCAAACGGCAGGAATCACGTCGGGGGAGCAGTACTTC. It codes for CASQTAGITSGEQYF.

The chain links TRBV6-4 to TRBJ2-5; no clear D. In germline, CDR1 is MRHNA, CDR2 SNTAGT. CDR3 length equals 12 residues. With 10 bases removed from V and 5 bases from J, the gap between germline ends came to 14 bases. CDR3 loop: CAIKSAVETQYF. The CDR3, as DNA: TGTGCCATCAAGTCGGCGGTCGAGACCCAGTACTTC.

This chain uses TRBV13 with TRBJ2-7, with TRBD2 identical over 7 bases. Germline CDR1 and CDR2: PRHDT and FYEKMQ (reference sequence). The ends lost 5 bases at V and 4 bases at J; junction bases unmatched: 2. This CDR3 comprises 12 residues. The DNA of the CDR3 is TGTGCCAGCAGCGGGGGGGGGTACGAGCAGTACTTC. It codes for CASSGGGYEQYF.

This clone rates as medium-sized. This chain connects TRBV6-1 to TRBJ2-5; the match to TRBD2 covers 12 bases. This CDR3 spans 15 amino acids. Germline V gives CDR1 MNHNS, CDR2 SASEGT. The V gene end was trimmed by 2 bases and the J gene end by 4 bases; junction bases not matched to a gene: 2. The CDR3 DNA sequence: TGTGCCAGCAGTGAACTAGCGGGGGGGCCAGAGACCCAGTACTTC. Its protein product is CASSELAGGPETQYF.

The CDR3 bases are TGTAGCGGGGGCTCCACAGATACGCAGTATTTT. It specifies CSGGSTDTQYF. The genes are TRBV30 and TRBJ2-3; 8 nucleotides line up with TRBD2. The CDR3 contains 11 residues. From germline, CDR1 is GTSNPN and CDR2 SVGIG (reference sequence).

This clone was counted between two and nine times. The chain is built from TRBV29-1 and TRBJ1-3, with D unresolved. Germline CDR1 SQVTM, CDR2 ANQGSEA. The CDR3 runs 12 residues. V gave up 7 bases and J gave up 5 bases, with 12 bases separating them. In DNA, the CDR3 is TGCAGCGCCACCCCCGGGAGAAACACCATATATTTT. Encoded protein: CSATPGRNTIYF.

The chain carries TRBV20-1 and TRBJ1-2; D call uncertain. The CDR3 is 11 amino acids. CDR1 DFQATT and CDR2 SNEGSKA come from the germline V gene (reference sequence). Trimming took off 5 bases at V and 7 bases at J, with 11 bases between the two ends. CDR3 sequence (DNA): TGCAGTGCTCCATTTCTCGGTGGCTACACCTTC. It is translated as CSAPFLGGYTF.

This sequence joins TRBV28 and TRBJ1-6, with D possibly TRBD1 on 6 matching bases. This CDR3 comprises 17 residues. Trimming cost V 4 bases and J 8 bases, with 21 bases left between them. Germline V gene data show CDR1 as MDHEN and CDR2 as SYDVKM. The CDR3 DNA follows: TGTGCCAGCAGTTCCTACGCTCCAGGGGCAGACTATTCACCCCTCCACTTT. It translates to CASSSYAPGADYSPLHF.

V usage is TRBV4-1 and J usage is TRBJ2-7; TRBD1 matches at 10 bases. The CDR3 consists of 18 residues. Trimming took 3 bases from V and 4 from J; bases not matched to a gene: 15. In germline, CDR1 is MGHRA, CDR2 YSYEKL. CDR3 protein: CASSHYFRDRGANYEQYF. Here the CDR3 DNA reads TGCGCCAGCAGCCATTATTTCCGGGACAGGGGAGCCAATTACGAGCAGTACTTC.